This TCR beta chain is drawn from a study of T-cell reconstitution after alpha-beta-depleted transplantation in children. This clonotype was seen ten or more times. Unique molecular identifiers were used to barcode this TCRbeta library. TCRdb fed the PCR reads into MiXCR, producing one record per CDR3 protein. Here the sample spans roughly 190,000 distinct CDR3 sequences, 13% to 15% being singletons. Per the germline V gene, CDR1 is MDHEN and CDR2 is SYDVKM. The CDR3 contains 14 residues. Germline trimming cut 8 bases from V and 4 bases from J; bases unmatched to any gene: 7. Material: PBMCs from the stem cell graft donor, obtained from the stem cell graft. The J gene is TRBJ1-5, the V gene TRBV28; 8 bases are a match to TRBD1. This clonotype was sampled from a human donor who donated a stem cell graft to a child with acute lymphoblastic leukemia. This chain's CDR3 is CASGSGGGNQPQHF. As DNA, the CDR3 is TGTGCCAGCGGGTCAGGGGGCGGGAATCAGCCCCAGCATTTT.